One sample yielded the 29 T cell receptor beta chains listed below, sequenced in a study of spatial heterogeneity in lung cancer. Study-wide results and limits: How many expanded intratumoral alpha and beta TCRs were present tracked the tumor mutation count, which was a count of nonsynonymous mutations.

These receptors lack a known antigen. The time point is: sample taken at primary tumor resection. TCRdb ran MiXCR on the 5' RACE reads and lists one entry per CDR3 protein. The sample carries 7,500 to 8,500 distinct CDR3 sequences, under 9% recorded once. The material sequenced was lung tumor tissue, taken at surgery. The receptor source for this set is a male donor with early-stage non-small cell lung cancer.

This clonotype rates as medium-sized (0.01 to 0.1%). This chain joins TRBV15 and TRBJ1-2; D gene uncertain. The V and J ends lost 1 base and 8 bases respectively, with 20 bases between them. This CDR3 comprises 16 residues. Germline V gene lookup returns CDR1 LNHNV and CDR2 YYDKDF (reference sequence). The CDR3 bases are TGTGCCACCAGCAGAGGAGGACGGGGAGGAGGTGAAGGCTACACCTTC. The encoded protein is CATSRGGRGGGEGYTF.

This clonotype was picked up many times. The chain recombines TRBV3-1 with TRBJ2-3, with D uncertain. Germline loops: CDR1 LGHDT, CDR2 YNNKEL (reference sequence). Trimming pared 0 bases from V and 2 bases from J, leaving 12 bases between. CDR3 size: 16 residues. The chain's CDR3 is CASSQDTVYATDTQYF. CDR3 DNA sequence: TGTGCCAGCAGCCAAGATACTGTCTATGCCACAGATACGCAGTATTTT.

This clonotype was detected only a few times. The CDR3 region has the DNA TGTGCCAGCAGCTTTCTTAGTCAGGGGGCACACTATGGCTACACCTTC. Its protein is CASSFLSQGAHYGYTF. The rearrangement uses TRBV21-1 and TRBJ1-2; the D call TRBD1 from the table was never checked on the DNA. TRBV21-1 corresponds to a pseudogene. The CDR3 runs 16 residues.

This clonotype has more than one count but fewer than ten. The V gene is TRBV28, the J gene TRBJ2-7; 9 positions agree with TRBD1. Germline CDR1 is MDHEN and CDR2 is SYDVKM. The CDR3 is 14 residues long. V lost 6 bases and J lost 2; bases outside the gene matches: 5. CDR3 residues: CASRHGTGTYEQYF. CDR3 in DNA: TGTGCCAGCAGACACGGGACAGGGACCTACGAGCAGTACTTC.

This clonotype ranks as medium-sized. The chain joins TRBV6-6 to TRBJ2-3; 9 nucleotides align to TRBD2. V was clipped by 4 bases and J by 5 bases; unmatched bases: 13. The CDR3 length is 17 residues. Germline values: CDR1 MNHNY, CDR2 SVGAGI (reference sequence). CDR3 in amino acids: CASSSHFSGSSGDTQYF. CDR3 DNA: TGTGCCAGCAGTTCCCACTTTAGCGGGAGTTCTGGAGATACGCAGTATTTT.

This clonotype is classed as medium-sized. Here the CDR3 reads CASSLGEDTQYF. The CDR3 coding sequence is TGCGCCAGCAGCTTGGGAGAAGATACGCAGTATTTT. The chain is built from TRBV5-1 and TRBJ2-3; D is unclear. The germline V gene encodes CDR1 SGHRS and CDR2 YFSETQ. There are 12 residues in the CDR3. V was shortened by 0 bases and J by 5 bases, with 4 bases between the two germline ends.

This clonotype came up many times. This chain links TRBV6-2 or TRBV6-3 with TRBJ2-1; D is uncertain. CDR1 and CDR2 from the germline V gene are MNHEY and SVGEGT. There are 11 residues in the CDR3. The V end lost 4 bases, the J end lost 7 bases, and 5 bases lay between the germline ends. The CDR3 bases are TGTGCCAGCAGTTTCGGGAATGAGCAGTTCTTC. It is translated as CASSFGNEQFF.

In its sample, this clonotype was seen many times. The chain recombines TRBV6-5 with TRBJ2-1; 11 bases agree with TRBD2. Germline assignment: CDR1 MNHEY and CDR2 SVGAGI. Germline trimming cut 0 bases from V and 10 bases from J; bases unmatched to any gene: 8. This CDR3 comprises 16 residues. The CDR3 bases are TGTGCCAGCAGTTACTCGGGTAGCGGGGGGGCAGAGGAGCAGTTCTTC. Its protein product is CASSYSGSGGAEEQFF.

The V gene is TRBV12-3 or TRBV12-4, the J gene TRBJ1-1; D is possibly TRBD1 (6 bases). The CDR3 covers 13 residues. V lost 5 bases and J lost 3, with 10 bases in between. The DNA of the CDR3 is TGTGCCAGCAGTCCATACAGGGACACTGAAGCTTTCTTT. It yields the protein CASSPYRDTEAFF.

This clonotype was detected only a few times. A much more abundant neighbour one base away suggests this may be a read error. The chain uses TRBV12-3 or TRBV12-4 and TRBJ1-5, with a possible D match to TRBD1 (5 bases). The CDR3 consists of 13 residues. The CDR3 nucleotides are TGTGCCGGCAGCGGGGGTTACGATCAGCCCCAGCATTTT. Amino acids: CAGSGGYDQPQHF.

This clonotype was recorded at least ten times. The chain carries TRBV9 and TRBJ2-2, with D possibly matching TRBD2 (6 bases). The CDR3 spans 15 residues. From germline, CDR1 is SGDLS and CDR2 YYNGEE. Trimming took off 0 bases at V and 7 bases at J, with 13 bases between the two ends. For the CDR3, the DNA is TGTGCCAGCAGCGTAGCTCCGGGAGCGGGCGGGGAGCTGTTTTTT. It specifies CASSVAPGAGGELFF.

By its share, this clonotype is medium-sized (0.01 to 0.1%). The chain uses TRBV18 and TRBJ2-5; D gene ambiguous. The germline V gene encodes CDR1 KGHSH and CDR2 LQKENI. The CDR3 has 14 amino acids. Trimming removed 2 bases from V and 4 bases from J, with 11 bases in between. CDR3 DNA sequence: TGTGCCAGCTCACCAAAGGACCTCGGAGAGACCCAGTACTTC. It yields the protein CASSPKDLGETQYF.

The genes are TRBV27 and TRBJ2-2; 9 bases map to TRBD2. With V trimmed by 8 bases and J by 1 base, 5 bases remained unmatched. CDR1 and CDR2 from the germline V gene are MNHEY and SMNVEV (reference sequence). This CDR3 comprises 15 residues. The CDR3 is CASSLAGMNTGELFF. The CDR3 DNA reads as TGTGCCAGCTCCCTAGCGGGGATGAACACCGGGGAGCTGTTTTTT.

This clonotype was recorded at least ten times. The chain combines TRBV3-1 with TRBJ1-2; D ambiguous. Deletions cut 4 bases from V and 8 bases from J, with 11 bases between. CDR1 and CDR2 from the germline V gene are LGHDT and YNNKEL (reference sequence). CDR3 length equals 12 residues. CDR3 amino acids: CASSPTGWGYTF. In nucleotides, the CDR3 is TGTGCCAGCAGCCCGACGGGGTGGGGCTACACCTTC.

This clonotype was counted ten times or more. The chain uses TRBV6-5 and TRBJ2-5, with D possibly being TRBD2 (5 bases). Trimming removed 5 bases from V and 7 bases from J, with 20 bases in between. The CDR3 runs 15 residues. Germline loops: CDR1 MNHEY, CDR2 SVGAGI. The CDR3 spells CASSARIFTEGTQYF. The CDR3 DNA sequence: TGTGCCAGCAGTGCGCGGATCTTTACAGAGGGGACCCAGTACTTC.

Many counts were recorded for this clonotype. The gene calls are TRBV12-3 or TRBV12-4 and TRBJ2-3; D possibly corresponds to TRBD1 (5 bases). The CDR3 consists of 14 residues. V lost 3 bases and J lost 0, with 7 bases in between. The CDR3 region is CASSLAGSTDTQYF. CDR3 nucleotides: TGTGCCAGCAGTTTGGCAGGGAGCACAGATACGCAGTATTTT.

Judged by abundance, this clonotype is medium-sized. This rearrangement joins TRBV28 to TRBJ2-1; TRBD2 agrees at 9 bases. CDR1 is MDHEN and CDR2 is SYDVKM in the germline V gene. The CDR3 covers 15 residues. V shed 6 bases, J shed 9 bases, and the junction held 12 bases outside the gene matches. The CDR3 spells CASRPGRGRAGEQFF. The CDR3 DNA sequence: TGTGCCAGCAGGCCCGGTCGCGGGAGGGCTGGTGAGCAGTTCTTC.

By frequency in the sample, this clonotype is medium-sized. CDR3: CASSLVGGVGQPQHF. Here the CDR3 DNA reads TGTGCCAGCAGCTTAGTCGGGGGCGTGGGTCAGCCCCAGCATTTT. The genes are TRBV7-9 and TRBJ1-5; TRBD1 is a possible D gene (6 bases). In germline, CDR1 is SEHNR, CDR2 FQNEAQ (reference sequence). V was pared by 1 base and J by 6 bases, with 13 bases between. This CDR3 is 15 amino acids long.

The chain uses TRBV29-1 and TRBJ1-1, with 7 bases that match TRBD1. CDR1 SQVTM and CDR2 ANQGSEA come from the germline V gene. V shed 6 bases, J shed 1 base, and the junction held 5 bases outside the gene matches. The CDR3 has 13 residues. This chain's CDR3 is CSVRGQPNTEAFF. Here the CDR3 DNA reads TGCAGCGTGAGGGGACAGCCGAACACTGAAGCTTTCTTT.

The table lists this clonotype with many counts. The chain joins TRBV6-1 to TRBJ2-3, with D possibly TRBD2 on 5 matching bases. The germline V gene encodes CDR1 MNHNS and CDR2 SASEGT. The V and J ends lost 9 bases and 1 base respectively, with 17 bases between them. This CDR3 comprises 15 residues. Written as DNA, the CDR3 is TGTGCCAGTCAGTGGTCCTCCGGGGGCACAGATACGCAGTATTTT. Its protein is CASQWSSGGTDTQYF.

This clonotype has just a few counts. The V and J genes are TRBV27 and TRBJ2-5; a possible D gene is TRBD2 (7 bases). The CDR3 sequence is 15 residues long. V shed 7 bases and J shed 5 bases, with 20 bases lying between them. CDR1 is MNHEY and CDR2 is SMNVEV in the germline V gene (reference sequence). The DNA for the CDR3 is TGTGCCAGCACCCTTTACGGGGGGCGTTCGGAGACCCAGTACTTC. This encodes CASTLYGGRSETQYF.

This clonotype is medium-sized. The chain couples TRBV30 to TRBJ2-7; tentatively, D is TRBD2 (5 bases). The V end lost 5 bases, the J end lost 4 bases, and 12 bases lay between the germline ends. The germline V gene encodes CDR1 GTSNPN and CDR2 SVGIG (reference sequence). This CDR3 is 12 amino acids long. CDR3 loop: CAWGGERYEQYF. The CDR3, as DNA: TGTGCCTGGGGTGGGGAGAGGTACGAGCAGTACTTC.

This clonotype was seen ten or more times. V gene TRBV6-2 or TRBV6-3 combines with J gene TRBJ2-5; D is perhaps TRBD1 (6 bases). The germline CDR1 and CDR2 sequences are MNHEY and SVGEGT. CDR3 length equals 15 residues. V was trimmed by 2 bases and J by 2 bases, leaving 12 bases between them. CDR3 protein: CASSYGRTVQETQYF. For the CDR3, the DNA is TGTGCCAGCAGTTACGGAAGGACAGTACAAGAGACCCAGTACTTC.

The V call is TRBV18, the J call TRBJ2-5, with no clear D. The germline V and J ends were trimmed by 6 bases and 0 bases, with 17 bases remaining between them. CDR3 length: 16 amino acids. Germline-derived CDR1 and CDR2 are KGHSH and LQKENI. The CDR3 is CASSTDRLQDQETQYF. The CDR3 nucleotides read TGTGCCAGCTCGACTGACCGACTTCAAGACCAAGAGACCCAGTACTTC. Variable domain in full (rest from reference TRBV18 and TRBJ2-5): NAGVMQNPRHLVRRRGQEARLRCSPMKGHSHVYWYRQLPEEGLKFMVYLQKENIIDESGMPKERFSAEFPKEGPSILRIQQVVRGDSAAYFCASSTDRLQDQETQYFGPGTRLLVL.

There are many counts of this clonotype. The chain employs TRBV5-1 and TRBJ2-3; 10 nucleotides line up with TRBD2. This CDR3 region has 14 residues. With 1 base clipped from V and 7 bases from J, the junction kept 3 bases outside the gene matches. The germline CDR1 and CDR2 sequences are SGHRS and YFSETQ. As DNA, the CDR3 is TGCGCCAGCAGCTTGAGCGGGGGGGCCCATACGCAGTATTTT. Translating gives CASSLSGGAHTQYF.

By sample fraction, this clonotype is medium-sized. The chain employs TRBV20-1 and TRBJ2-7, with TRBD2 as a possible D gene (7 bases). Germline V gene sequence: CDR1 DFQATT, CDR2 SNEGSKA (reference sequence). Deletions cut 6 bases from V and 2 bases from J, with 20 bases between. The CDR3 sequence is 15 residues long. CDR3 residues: CSAHVGASGTYEQYF. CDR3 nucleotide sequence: TGCAGTGCCCATGTGGGGGCTAGCGGAACCTACGAGCAGTACTTC.

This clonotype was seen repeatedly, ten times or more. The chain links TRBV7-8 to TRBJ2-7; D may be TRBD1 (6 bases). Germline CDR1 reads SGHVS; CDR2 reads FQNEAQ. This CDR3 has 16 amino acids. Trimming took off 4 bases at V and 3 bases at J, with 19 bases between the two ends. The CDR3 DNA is TGTGCCAGCAGCTCCGCCGAGGCCGGGACAAACTACGAGCAGTACTTC. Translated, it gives CASSSAEAGTNYEQYF.

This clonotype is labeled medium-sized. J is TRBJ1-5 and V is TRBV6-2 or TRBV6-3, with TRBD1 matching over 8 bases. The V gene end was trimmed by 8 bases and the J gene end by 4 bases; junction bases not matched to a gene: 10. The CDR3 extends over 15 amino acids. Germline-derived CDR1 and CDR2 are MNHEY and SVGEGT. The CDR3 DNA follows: TGTGCCAGCTCAGGGGGCTTATCTGGTAATCAGCCCCAGCATTTT. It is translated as CASSGGLSGNQPQHF.

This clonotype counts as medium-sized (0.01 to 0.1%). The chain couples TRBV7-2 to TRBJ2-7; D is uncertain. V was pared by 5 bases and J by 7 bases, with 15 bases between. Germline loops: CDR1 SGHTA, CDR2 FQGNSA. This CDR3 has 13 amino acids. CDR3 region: CASSPTPPGEQYF. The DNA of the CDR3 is TGTGCCAGCAGCCCAACCCCCCCCGGAGAGCAGTACTTC.